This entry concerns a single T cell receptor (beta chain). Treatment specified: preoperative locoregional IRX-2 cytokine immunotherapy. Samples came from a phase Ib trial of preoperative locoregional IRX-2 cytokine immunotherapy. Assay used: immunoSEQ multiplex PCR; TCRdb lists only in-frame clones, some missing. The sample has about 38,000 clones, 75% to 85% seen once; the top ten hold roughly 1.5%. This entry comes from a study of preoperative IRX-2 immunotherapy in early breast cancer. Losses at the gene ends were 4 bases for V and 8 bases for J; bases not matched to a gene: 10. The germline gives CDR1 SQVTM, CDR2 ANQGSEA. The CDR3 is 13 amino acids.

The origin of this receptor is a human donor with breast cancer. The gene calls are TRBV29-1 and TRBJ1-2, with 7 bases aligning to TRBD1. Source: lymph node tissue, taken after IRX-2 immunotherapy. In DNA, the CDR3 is TGCAGCGTTGGGCTGCAGACAGGGAACGGCTACACCTTC. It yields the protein CSVGLQTGNGYTF.